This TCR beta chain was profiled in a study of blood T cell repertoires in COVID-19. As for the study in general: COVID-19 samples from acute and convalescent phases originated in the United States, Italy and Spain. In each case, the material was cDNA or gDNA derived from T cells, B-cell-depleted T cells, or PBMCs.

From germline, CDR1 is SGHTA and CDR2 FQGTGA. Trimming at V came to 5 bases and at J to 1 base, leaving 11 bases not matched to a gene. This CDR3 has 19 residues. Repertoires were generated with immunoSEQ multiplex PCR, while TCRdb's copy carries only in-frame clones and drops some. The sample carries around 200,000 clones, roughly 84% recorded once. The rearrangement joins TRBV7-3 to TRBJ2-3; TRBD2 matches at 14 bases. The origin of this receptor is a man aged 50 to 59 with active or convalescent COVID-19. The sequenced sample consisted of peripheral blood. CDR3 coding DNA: TGTGCCAGCAGCCCGCGTCCCGGGACTAGCGGGGGCCGCACAGATACGCAGTATTTT. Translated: CASSPRPGTSGGRTDTQYF.